These T cell receptor beta chains were read from a single sample in a study of blood T cells in healthy people across ages. TCRdb reprocessed the 5' RACE reads via MiXCR and lists one record per CDR3 protein. The table lists around 650,000 distinct CDR3 sequences, roughly 32% of them singletons. The sequencing sample was made of blood. These receptors all stem from an elderly woman in good health. CDR3s include the opening cysteine and the closing phenylalanine or tryptophan. D genes are given only for firm matches. Size is stated for part of the rows, as once, few or many counts, or as a class when the clone is expanded.

V: TRBV20-1
D: .
size: few
J: TRBJ1-1
CDR3: CSARQDRLEAFF
DNA: TGCAGTGCTAGACAGGATCGACTGGAAGCTTTCTTT

V: TRBV5-4
D: .
size: many
J: TRBJ1-2
CDR3: CASSLEASRNYGYTF
DNA: TGTGCCAGCAGCTTGGAAGCGTCTCGGAACTATGGCTACACCTTC

V: TRBV30
D: .
size: few
J: TRBJ2-5
CDR3: CAWSGRAIETQYF
DNA: TGTGCCTGGAGTGGGCGTGCGATTGAGACCCAGTACTTC

V: TRBV20-1
D: .
size: .
J: TRBJ2-5
CDR3: CSATGTGETQYF
DNA: TGCAGTGCCACTGGAACGGGGGAGACCCAGTACTTC

V: TRBV7-9
D: .
size: .
J: TRBJ2-1
CDR3: CASSWQNNEQFF
DNA: TGTGCCAGCAGCTGGCAGAACAATGAGCAGTTCTTC

V: TRBV19
D: .
size: few
J: TRBJ1-6
CDR3: CATGMQGSGGSLHF
DNA: TGTGCCACCGGGATGCAGGGATCAGGCGGTTCCCTCCACTTT

V: TRBV30
D: .
size: .
J: TRBJ2-1
CDR3: CAWSVRAGASGNEQFF
DNA: TGTGCCTGGAGTGTACGGGCGGGGGCATCAGGGAATGAGCAGTTCTTC

V: TRBV19
D: .
size: .
J: TRBJ2-7
CDR3: CASSIPGLWTSYEQYF
DNA: TGTGCCAGTAGTATCCCGGGGCTTTGGACCTCCTACGAGCAGTACTTC

V: TRBV20-1
D: .
size: few
J: TRBJ1-3
CDR3: CSARGGTGNTIYF
DNA: TGCAGTGCTAGGGGAGGGACTGGAAACACCATATATTTT

V: TRBV2
D: TRBD1
size: .
J: TRBJ1-1
CDR3: CASSGQGEVNTEAFF
DNA: TGTGCCAGCAGTGGGCAGGGGGAAGTCAACACTGAAGCTTTCTTT